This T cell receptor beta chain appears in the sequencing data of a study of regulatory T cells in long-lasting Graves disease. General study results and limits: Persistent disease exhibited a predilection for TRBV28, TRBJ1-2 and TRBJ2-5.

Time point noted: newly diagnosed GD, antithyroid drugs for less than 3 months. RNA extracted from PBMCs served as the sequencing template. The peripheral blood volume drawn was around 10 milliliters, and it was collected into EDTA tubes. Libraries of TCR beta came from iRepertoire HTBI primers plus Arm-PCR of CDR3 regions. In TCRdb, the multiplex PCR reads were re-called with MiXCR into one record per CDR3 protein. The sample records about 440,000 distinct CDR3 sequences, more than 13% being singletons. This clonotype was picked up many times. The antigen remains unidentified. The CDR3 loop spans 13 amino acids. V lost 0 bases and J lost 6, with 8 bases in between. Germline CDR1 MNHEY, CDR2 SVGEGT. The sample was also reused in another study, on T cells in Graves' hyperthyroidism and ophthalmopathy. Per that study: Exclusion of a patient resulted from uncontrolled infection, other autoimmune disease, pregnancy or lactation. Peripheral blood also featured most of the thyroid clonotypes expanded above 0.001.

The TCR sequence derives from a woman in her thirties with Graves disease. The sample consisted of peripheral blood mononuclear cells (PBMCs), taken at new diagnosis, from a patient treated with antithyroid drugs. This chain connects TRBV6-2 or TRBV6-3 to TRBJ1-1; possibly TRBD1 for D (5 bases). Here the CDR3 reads CASSYSGPSEAFF. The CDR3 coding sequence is TGTGCCAGCAGTTACTCGGGGCCATCTGAAGCTTTCTTT.